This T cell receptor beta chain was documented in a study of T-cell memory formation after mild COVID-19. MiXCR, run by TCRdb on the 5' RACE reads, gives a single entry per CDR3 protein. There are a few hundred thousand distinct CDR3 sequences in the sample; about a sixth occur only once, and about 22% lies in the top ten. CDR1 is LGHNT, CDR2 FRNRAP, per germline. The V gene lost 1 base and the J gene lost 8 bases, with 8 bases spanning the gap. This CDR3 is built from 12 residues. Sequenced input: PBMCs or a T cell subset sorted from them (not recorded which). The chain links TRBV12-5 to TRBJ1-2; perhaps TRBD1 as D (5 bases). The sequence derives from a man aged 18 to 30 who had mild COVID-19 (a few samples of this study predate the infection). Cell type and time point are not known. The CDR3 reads CASGLGHRGYTF. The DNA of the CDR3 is TGTGCTAGTGGTTTGGGACACAGGGGCTACACCTTC. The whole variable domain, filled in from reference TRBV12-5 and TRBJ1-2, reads DARVTQTPRHKVTEMGQEVTMRCQPILGHNTVFWYRQTMMQGLELLAYFRNRAPLDDSGMPKDRFSAEMPDATLATLKIQPSEPRDSAVYFCASGLGHRGYTFGSGTRLTVV.